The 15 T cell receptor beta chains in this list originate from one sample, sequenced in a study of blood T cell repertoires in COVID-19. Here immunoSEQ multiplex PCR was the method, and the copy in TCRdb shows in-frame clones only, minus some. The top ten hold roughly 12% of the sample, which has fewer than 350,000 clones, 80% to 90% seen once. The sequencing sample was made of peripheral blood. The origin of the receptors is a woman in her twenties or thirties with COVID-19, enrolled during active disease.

Here the CDR3 DNA reads TGTGCCAGCAGCCTAGGGGGGACAGGGGGCACTGAAGCTTTCTTT. Translation: CASSLGGTGGTEAFF. The V call is TRBV28, the J call TRBJ1-1; 11 nucleotides align to TRBD1. The CDR3 loop spans 15 amino acids. V shed 6 bases, J shed 4 bases, and the junction held 7 bases outside the gene matches. Germline loops: CDR1 MDHEN, CDR2 SYDVKM. Supplemented by reference TRBV28 and TRBJ1-1, the full variable domain reads DVKVTQSSRYLVKRTGEKVFLECVQDMDHENMFWYRQDPGLGLRLIYFSYDVKMKEKGDIPEGYSVSREKKERFSLILESASTNQTSMYLCASSLGGTGGTEAFFGQGTRLTVV.

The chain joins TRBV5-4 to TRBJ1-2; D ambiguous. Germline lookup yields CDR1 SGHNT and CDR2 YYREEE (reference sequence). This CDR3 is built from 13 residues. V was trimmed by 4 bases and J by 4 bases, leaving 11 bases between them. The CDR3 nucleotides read TGTGCCAGCAGCCCCGGACTTATCTATGGCTACACCTTC. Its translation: CASSPGLIYGYTF.

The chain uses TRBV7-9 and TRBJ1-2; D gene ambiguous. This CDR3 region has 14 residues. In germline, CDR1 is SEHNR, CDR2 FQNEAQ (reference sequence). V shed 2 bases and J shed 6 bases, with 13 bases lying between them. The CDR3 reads CASSLMSQPNGYTF. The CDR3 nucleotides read TGTGCCAGCAGCTTAATGTCACAGCCCAATGGCTACACCTTC.

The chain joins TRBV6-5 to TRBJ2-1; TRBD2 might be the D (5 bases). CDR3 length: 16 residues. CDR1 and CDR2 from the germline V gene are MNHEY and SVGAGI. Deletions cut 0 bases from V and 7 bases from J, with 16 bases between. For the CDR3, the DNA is TGTGCCAGCAGTTACTCCGGGTCGGGGTTGAGTAATGAGCAGTTCTTC. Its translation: CASSYSGSGLSNEQFF.

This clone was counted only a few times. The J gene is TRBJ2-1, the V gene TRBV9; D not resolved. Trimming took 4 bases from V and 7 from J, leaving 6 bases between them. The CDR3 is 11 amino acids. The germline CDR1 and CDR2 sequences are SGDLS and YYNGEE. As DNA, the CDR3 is TGTGCCAGCAGCTTCAGAAATGAGCAGTTCTTC. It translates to CASSFRNEQFF. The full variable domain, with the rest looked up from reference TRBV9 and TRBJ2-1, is DSGVTQTPKHLITATGQRVTLRCSPRSGDLSVYWYQQSLDQGLQFLIQYYNGEERAKGNILERFSAQQFPDLHSELNLSSLELGDSALYFCASSFRNEQFFGPGTRLTVL.

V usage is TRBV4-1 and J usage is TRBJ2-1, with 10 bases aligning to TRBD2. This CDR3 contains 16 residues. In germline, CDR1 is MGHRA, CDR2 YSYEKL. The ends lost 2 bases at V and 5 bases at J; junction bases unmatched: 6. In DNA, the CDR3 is TGCGCCAGCAGCCAACTTGGACTAGCGGCGGACAATGAGCAGTTCTTC. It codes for CASSQLGLAADNEQFF.

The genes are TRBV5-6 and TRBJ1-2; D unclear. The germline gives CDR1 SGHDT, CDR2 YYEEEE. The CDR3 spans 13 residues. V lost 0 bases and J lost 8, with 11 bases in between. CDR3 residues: CASSLARDAGYTF. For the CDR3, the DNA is TGTGCCAGCAGCTTGGCTCGGGATGCCGGCTACACCTTC.

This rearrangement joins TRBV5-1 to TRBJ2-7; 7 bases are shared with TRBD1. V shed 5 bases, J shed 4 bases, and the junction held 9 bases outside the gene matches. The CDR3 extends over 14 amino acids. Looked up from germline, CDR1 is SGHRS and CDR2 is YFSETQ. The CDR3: CASSRRDSLYEQYF. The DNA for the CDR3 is TGCGCCAGCAGTAGACGGGACAGCCTATACGAGCAGTACTTC.

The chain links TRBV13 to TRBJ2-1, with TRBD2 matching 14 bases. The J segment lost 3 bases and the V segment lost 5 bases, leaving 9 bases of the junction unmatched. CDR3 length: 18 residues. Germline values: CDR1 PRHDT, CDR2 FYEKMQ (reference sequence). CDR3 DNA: TGTGCCAGCAGCCTACGGACTAGCGGGGGGCTACTCTACAATGAGCAGTTCTTC. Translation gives CASSLRTSGGLLYNEQFF.

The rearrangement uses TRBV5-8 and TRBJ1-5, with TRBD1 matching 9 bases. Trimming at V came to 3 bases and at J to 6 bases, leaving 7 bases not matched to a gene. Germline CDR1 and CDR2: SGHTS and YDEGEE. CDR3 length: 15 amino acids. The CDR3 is CASSSGTGNPQPQHF. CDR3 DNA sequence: TGTGCCAGCAGCTCCGGGACAGGGAATCCTCAGCCCCAGCATTTT.

The CDR3 nucleotides are TGTGCCAGCAGCTTGCCTAAAATAGTCCTCACAGATACGCAGTATTTT. This translates into CASSLPKIVLTDTQYF. The gene calls are TRBV5-6 and TRBJ2-3; D gene ambiguous. Trimming pared 1 base from V and 2 bases from J, leaving 14 bases between. Germline V gene sequence: CDR1 SGHDT, CDR2 YYEEEE. The CDR3 has 16 residues.

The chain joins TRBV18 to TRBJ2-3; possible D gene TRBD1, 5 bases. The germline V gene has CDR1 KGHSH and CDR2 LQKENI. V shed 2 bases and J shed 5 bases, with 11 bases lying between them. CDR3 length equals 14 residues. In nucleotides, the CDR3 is TGTGCCAGCTCACCAGCAGGGATCCGAGATACGCAGTATTTT. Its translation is CASSPAGIRDTQYF.

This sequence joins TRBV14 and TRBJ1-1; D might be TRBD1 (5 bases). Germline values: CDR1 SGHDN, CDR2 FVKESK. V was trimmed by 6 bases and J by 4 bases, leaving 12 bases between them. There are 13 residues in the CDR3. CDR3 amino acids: CASRTQGGTEAFF. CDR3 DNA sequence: TGTGCCAGCAGAACCCAGGGAGGCACTGAAGCTTTCTTT.

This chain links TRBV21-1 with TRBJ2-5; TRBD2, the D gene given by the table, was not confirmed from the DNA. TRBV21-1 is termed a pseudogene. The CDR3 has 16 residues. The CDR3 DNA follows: TGTGCCAGCAGCACGGGTAGCGGCAGGGTGGAAGAGACCCAGTACTTC. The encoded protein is CASSTGSGRVEETQYF.

The DNA of the CDR3 is TGTGCCAGCAGTCAATACAGGGTAAACACTGAAGCTTTCTTT. Protein: CASSQYRVNTEAFF. The chain has TRBV28 and TRBJ1-1; D is possibly TRBD1 (6 bases). CDR3 length: 14 residues. Germline V lookup: CDR1 MDHEN, CDR2 SYDVKM. The V end lost 5 bases, the J end lost 2 bases, and 12 bases lay between the germline ends.